The rows below give T cell receptor beta chains drawn from one sample of a study of response to subunit inactivated influenza vaccine. TCRdb analysed the RT-PCR reads with MiXCR anew, one entry per CDR3 protein. The table shows a few hundred thousand distinct CDR3 sequences, with about 15% occurring only once. Source: PBMCs from blood, taken about 13 days after vaccination. The receptors were sampled from a man aged 50 or older who received an inactivated influenza vaccine. CDR3s include the opening cysteine and the closing phenylalanine or tryptophan. The D gene is left open where the match is weak. For some rows the clone size is stated as once, few or many, or as a class when expanded; others skip it.

v_gene: TRBV12-3/TRBV12-4; d_gene: TRBD1; abundance: NA; j_gene: TRBJ2-2; CDR3aa: CASRKGRDRVGTGELFF; CDR3nt: TGTGCCAGCAGAAAAGGCCGGGACAGGGTGGGAACCGGGGAGCTGTTTTTT
v_gene: TRBV7-8; d_gene: NA; abundance: few; j_gene: TRBJ2-1; CDR3aa: CASSEMGISYNEQFF; CDR3nt: TGTGCCAGCAGCGAGATGGGGATCTCCTACAATGAGCAGTTCTTC
v_gene: TRBV10-3; d_gene: NA; abundance: NA; j_gene: TRBJ1-1; CDR3aa: CAISEPASGSDTEAFF; CDR3nt: TGTGCCATCAGTGAGCCCGCCTCCGGGTCGGACACTGAAGCTTTCTTT
v_gene: TRBV3-1; d_gene: NA; abundance: many; j_gene: TRBJ1-1; CDR3aa: CASSSRNTEAFF; CDR3nt: TGTGCCAGCAGCTCCCGCAACACTGAAGCTTTCTTT
v_gene: TRBV28; d_gene: NA; abundance: many; j_gene: TRBJ1-6; CDR3aa: CASSHRYPLHF; CDR3nt: TGTGCCAGCAGTCACAGATACCCCCTCCACTTT
v_gene: TRBV6-5; d_gene: NA; abundance: few; j_gene: TRBJ2-7; CDR3aa: CASSYTIGPYEQYF; CDR3nt: TGTGCCAGCAGTTACACGATCGGACCCTACGAGCAGTACTTC
v_gene: TRBV4-2; d_gene: TRBD2; abundance: many; j_gene: TRBJ2-5; CDR3aa: CASSPSRTGVSGGRLETQYF; CDR3nt: TGTGCCAGCAGCCCCTCTAGGACCGGGGTCAGCGGGGGGCGTTTGGAGACCCAGTACTTC
v_gene: TRBV29-1; d_gene: TRBD1; abundance: NA; j_gene: TRBJ2-1; CDR3aa: CSGTGTGYNEQFF; CDR3nt: TGCAGCGGCACCGGGACAGGGTATAATGAGCAGTTCTTC
v_gene: TRBV9; d_gene: NA; abundance: few; j_gene: TRBJ2-1; CDR3aa: CASSVVDSEQFF; CDR3nt: TGTGCCAGCAGCGTAGTTGATAGTGAGCAGTTCTTC
v_gene: TRBV20-1; d_gene: NA; abundance: NA; j_gene: TRBJ2-5; CDR3aa: CSARDWGVTQYF; CDR3nt: TGCAGTGCTAGAGATTGGGGGGTCACCCAGTACTTC
v_gene: TRBV5-1; d_gene: NA; abundance: many; j_gene: TRBJ1-1; CDR3aa: CASSPPGRVHTEAFF; CDR3nt: TGCGCCAGCAGCCCCCCGGGCCGGGTCCACACTGAAGCTTTCTTT
v_gene: TRBV15; d_gene: NA; abundance: few; j_gene: TRBJ1-1; CDR3aa: CATTRGGANTEAFF; CDR3nt: TGTGCCACCACCCGGGGAGGGGCGAACACTGAAGCTTTCTTT
v_gene: TRBV5-1; d_gene: TRBD2; abundance: few; j_gene: TRBJ2-7; CDR3aa: CASSPGTSGVLSYEQYF; CDR3nt: TGCGCCAGCAGCCCCGGGACTAGCGGGGTCTTATCCTACGAGCAGTACTTC
v_gene: TRBV6-2/TRBV6-3; d_gene: NA; abundance: NA; j_gene: TRBJ1-1; CDR3aa: CASSRSELTEAFF; CDR3nt: TGTGCCAGCAGCCGCTCGGAGCTCACTGAAGCTTTCTTT
v_gene: TRBV3-1; d_gene: TRBD1; abundance: many; j_gene: TRBJ2-7; CDR3aa: CASSQAGGPYEQYF; CDR3nt: TGTGCCAGCAGCCAAGCAGGGGGTCCCTACGAGCAGTACTTC
v_gene: TRBV12-3/TRBV12-4; d_gene: TRBD2; abundance: few; j_gene: TRBJ2-2; CDR3aa: CASSLLTSGRLAGELFF; CDR3nt: TGTGCCAGCAGTTTATTGACTAGCGGGAGGTTGGCCGGGGAGCTGTTTTTT